Below are 20 T cell receptor beta chains sequenced from a single sample in a study of cytomegalovirus exposure and HLA in healthy donors. Use of 60 Vbeta and 13 Jbeta primers characterized the PCR. The protocol was immunoSEQ multiplex PCR, while the TCRdb copy is restricted to in-frame clones and leaves out a portion. The sample consists of approximately 170,000 clones, 80% to 85% of them appearing once. The sequencing input was PBMCs. All receptors come from a male donor in good health and CMV-seronegative.

This clone turned up a few times. The rearrangement joins TRBV5-4 to TRBJ2-1; 11 positions agree with TRBD2. The CDR3 loop spans 18 amino acids. Trimming took 0 bases from V and 9 from J; bases not matched to a gene: 14. From germline, CDR1 is SGHNT and CDR2 YYREEE (reference sequence). The CDR3 nucleotides read TGTGCCAGCAGCTTGGCCGCCTTTTTAGCGGGGGGGGGAGGTGAGCAGTTCTTC. The encoded protein is CASSLAAFLAGGGGEQFF.

CDR3: CAWGAVQLPNEKLFF. CDR3 coding DNA: TGTGCCTGGGGGGCTGTACAGCTACCTAATGAAAAACTGTTTTTT. The V gene is TRBV30, the J gene TRBJ1-4; tentatively, D is TRBD1 (5 bases). The length of the CDR3 is 15 residues. Germline V lookup: CDR1 GTSNPN, CDR2 SVGIG (reference sequence). V dropped 5 bases and J dropped 3 bases, with 16 bases sitting between them.

V usage is TRBV6-5 and J usage is TRBJ1-2, with D maybe TRBD1 (6 bases). The CDR3 spans 14 residues. Germline V CDR1 and CDR2: MNHEY, SVGAGI. V lost 3 bases, J lost 6 bases, and 14 bases lay in between. The CDR3 DNA reads as TGTGCCAGCAGTTATCGGACAGCCCGGGATGGCTACACCTTC. This sequence encodes CASSYRTARDGYTF.

This clone has more than one count but fewer than ten. The rearrangement uses TRBV9 and TRBJ2-5; the match to TRBD2 covers 9 bases. With 1 base clipped from V and 1 base from J, the junction kept 5 bases outside the gene matches. Germline CDR1 and CDR2: SGDLS and YYNGEE. The length of the CDR3 is 16 residues. Here the CDR3 reads CASSVSAGGLQETQYF. CDR3 nucleotides: TGTGCCAGCAGCGTATCAGCGGGGGGCCTCCAAGAGACCCAGTACTTC.

CDR3 amino acids: CASSSGQGTEAFF. The CDR3 region has the DNA TGTGCCAGCAGTTCGGGACAGGGAACTGAAGCTTTCTTT. The chain is built from TRBV27 and TRBJ1-1; 9 bases align to TRBD1. J gave up 5 bases and V 4 bases, and 2 bases lay outside the gene matches. The CDR3 loop spans 13 amino acids. The germline CDR1 and CDR2 sequences are MNHEY and SMNVEV (reference sequence).

The rearrangement joins TRBV5-8 to TRBJ1-2; no clear D. This CDR3 spans 12 amino acids. Trimming removed 4 bases from V and 4 bases from J, with 8 bases in between. Germline CDR1 and CDR2: SGHTS and YDEGEE. This chain's CDR3 is CASSPSGYGYTF. The CDR3 DNA is TGTGCCAGCAGCCCTTCGGGCTATGGCTACACCTTC.

The sample holds one count of this clone. This sequence joins TRBV7-2 and TRBJ2-1; possible D gene TRBD1, 6 bases. Germline CDR1 and CDR2: SGHTA and FQGNSA. The V gene lost 8 bases and the J gene lost 3 bases, with 14 bases spanning the gap. This CDR3 has 14 amino acids. CDR3: CASCQGPSYNEQFF. In DNA form, the CDR3 reads TGTGCCAGCTGTCAGGGGCCCAGCTACAATGAGCAGTTCTTC.

In its sample, this clone was seen once. J is TRBJ2-7 and V is TRBV14; TRBD1 aligns across 12 bases. CDR1 and CDR2 from the germline V gene are SGHDN and FVKESK. CDR3 length: 14 amino acids. Trimming removed 4 bases from V and 6 bases from J; junction bases left unmatched: 4. CDR3 sequence: CASSPRDRGLEQYF. DNA for the CDR3: TGTGCCAGCAGCCCACGGGACAGGGGGCTCGAGCAGTACTTC.

The CDR3 loop is CASSMANRGSYEQYF. In DNA form, the CDR3 reads TGTGCCAGTAGTATGGCAAACAGGGGCTCCTACGAGCAGTACTTC. The rearrangement joins TRBV19 to TRBJ2-7; 7 nucleotides align to TRBD1. The CDR3 totals 15 residues. V lost 3 bases to trimming and J lost 0 bases; unmatched junction nucleotides: 5. Per the germline V gene, CDR1 is LNHDA and CDR2 is SQIVND (reference sequence).

The rearrangement links TRBV7-9 to TRBJ1-2, with a weak D call TRBD1 (5 bases). Trimming took 5 bases from V and 8 from J, leaving 12 bases between them. The V gene's germline CDR1 is SEHNR and CDR2 FQNEAQ (reference sequence). The CDR3 is made up of 12 amino acids. The CDR3 sequence is CASSARVWGYTF. Written as DNA, the CDR3 is TGTGCCAGCAGCGCCAGGGTCTGGGGCTACACCTTC.

The CDR3 coding sequence is TGTGCCAGCAGCTTAGTGCTGAGTGAGGGAGATACGCAGTATTTT. The encoded protein is CASSLVLSEGDTQYF. V is TRBV11-2 and J is TRBJ2-3; D is possibly TRBD2 (5 bases). This CDR3 has 15 amino acids. Germline V gene lookup returns CDR1 SGHAT and CDR2 FQNNGV. V shed 1 base and J shed 5 bases, with 13 bases lying between them.

This clone came up a few times. V and J are TRBV10-3 and TRBJ2-1; TRBD2 agrees at 10 bases. Germline-derived CDR1 and CDR2 are ENHRY and SYGVKD. J gave up 0 bases and V 4 bases, and 9 bases lay outside the gene matches. The CDR3 runs 18 residues. CDR3 sequence reads: CAISGTSGGSTSYNEQFF. CDR3 DNA sequence: TGTGCCATCAGTGGGACTAGCGGAGGAAGCACCTCCTACAATGAGCAGTTCTTC.

This clone has just a few counts. CDR3 coding DNA: TGTGCCAGCAGCTTAGCTTGGACTCCCGTTACCTCTGGGGCCAACGTCCTGACTTTC. Translated: CASSLAWTPVTSGANVLTF. The chain couples TRBV7-6 to TRBJ2-6, with D tentatively TRBD2 (5 bases). V lost 0 bases to trimming and J lost 0 bases, with 15 bases between them. The CDR3 is 19 residues long. CDR1 SGHVS and CDR2 FNYEAQ come from the germline V gene.

The sample holds a few counts of this clone. The chain combines TRBV5-1 with TRBJ1-2; 8 nucleotides align to TRBD1. CDR1 SGHRS and CDR2 YFSETQ come from the germline V gene. Unmatched junction bases numbered 4, after V lost 4 bases and J lost 2 bases. CDR3 length: 14 amino acids. In DNA, the CDR3 is TGCGCCAGCAGCCCCCGGGACAGGAACTATGGCTACACCTTC. It yields the protein CASSPRDRNYGYTF.

The chain has TRBV29-1 and TRBJ1-1, with 9 bases matching TRBD1. Losses at the gene ends were 4 bases for V and 1 base for J; bases not matched to a gene: 4. Germline V gene data show CDR1 as SQVTM and CDR2 as ANQGSEA. The CDR3 is made up of 14 amino acids. CDR3 DNA sequence: TGCAGCGTTGGGCGGACAGGGGCGAACACTGAAGCTTTCTTT. Protein: CSVGRTGANTEAFF.

The V and J genes are TRBV29-1 and TRBJ2-1, with 9 bases matching TRBD2. CDR1 is SQVTM, CDR2 ANQGSEA, per germline. J was trimmed by 7 bases and V by 7 bases; bases with no gene match: 11. The CDR3 loop spans 14 amino acids. The CDR3 region is CSAQRAGGLNEQFF. The CDR3 coding sequence is TGCAGCGCCCAGAGGGCGGGGGGGTTAAATGAGCAGTTCTTC.

The sample holds a few counts of this clone. The CDR3 protein is CASSFRGGGNSPETQYF. In DNA form, the CDR3 reads TGTGCCAGCAGCTTTAGGGGCGGGGGCAACTCCCCCGAGACCCAGTACTTC. This chain links TRBV11-2 with TRBJ2-5; tentatively, D is TRBD2 (7 bases). The germline gives CDR1 SGHAT, CDR2 FQNNGV. The germline V and J ends were trimmed by 3 bases and 5 bases, with 22 bases remaining between them. The CDR3 totals 17 residues.

The rearrangement links TRBV5-1 to TRBJ1-2; D gene unclear. Between the trimmed V and J ends, which lost 1 base and 3 bases, there was a span of 7 bases. The CDR3 length is 13 residues. Germline lookup yields CDR1 SGHRS and CDR2 YFSETQ. DNA for the CDR3: TGCGCCAGCAGCTTGTCGGCGGACTATGGCTACACCTTC. Its translation is CASSLSADYGYTF. Supplemented by reference TRBV5-1 and TRBJ1-2, the full variable domain reads KAGVTQTPRYLIKTRGQQVTLSCSPISGHRSVSWYQQTPGQGLQFLFEYFSETQRNKGNFPGRFSGRQFSNSRSEMNVSTLELGDSALYLCASSLSADYGYTFGSGTRLTVV.

On this clone itself: One end of the junction does not line up with germline, which may come from a read error. The identical CDR3 is also encoded by other nucleotide sequences in the sample. The chain combines TRBV6-1 with TRBJ1-1; 10 bases are a match to TRBD1. Germline V gene sequence: CDR1 MNHNS, CDR2 SASEGT. This CDR3 has 14 residues. The CDR3 DNA reads TGTGCCAGCACAAAGGGACAGGGGAACACTGAAGCCTTCTTT. Its translation: CASTKGQGNTEAFF.

The sample holds a few counts of this clone. V gene TRBV27 combines with J gene TRBJ1-6; possibly TRBD1 for D (5 bases). There are 14 residues in the CDR3. Germline V gene sequence: CDR1 MNHEY, CDR2 SMNVEV (reference sequence). V shed 8 bases and J shed 6 bases, with 14 bases lying between them. The CDR3 DNA reads as TGTGCCAGCCGGCGGGGGATGGGTAATTCACCCCTCCACTTT. Translating it yields CASRRGMGNSPLHF.